The TCR beta chain under discussion was sequenced for a study of blood T cell repertoires in COVID-19. On the study more broadly: The origin of the acute and convalescent COVID-19 samples was the United States, Italy and Spain. The analysed material was cDNA or gDNA that came from T cells, B-cell-depleted T cells, or PBMCs.

A Seattle source enrolled patients during active infection and followed them longitudinally. Original processing notes: Scientists estimated how many nucleated cells there were by amplifying reference gene primers. Produced via immunoSEQ multiplex PCR; TCRdb's table is partial and in-frame only. That table supplies the V and J calls and clone size; D and trimming were determined from the DNA. This sample carries about 230,000 clones, around 84% of them seen once, and the ten largest clones take around 10%. CDR3 length: 17 residues. Germline CDR1 is KGHSH and CDR2 is LQKENI. V was trimmed by 3 bases and J by 7 bases, leaving 19 bases between them.

The sequence derives from a man aged 50-60 years with COVID-19, enrolled during active disease. Sequencing used peripheral blood. The chain couples TRBV18 to TRBJ1-6; no definite D call. The DNA for the CDR3 is TGTGCCAGCTCACCGAACGAAGGCGGCCAAAAGAATTCACCCCTCCACTTT. It is translated as CASSPNEGGQKNSPLHF.